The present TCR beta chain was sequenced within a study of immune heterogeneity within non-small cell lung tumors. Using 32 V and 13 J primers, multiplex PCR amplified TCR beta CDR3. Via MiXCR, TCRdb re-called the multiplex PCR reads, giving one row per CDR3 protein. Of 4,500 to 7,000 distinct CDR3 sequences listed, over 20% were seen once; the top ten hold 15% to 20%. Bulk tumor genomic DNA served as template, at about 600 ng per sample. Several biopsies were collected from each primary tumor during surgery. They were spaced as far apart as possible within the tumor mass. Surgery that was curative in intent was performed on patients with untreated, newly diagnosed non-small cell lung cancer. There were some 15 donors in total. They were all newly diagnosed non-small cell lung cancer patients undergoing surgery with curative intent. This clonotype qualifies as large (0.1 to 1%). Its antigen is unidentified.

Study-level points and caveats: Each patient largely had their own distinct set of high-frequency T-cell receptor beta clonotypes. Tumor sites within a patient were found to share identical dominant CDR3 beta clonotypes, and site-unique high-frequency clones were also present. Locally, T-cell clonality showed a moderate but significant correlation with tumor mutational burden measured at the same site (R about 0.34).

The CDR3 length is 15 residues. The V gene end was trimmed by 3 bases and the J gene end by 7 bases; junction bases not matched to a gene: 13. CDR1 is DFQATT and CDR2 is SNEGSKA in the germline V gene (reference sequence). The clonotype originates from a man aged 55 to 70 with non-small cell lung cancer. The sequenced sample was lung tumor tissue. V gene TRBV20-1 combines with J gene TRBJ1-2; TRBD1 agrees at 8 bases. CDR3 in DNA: TGCAGTGCTAGCCCCCTTGACAGGGGCTCTGGTGGCTACACCTTC. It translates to CSASPLDRGSGGYTF.